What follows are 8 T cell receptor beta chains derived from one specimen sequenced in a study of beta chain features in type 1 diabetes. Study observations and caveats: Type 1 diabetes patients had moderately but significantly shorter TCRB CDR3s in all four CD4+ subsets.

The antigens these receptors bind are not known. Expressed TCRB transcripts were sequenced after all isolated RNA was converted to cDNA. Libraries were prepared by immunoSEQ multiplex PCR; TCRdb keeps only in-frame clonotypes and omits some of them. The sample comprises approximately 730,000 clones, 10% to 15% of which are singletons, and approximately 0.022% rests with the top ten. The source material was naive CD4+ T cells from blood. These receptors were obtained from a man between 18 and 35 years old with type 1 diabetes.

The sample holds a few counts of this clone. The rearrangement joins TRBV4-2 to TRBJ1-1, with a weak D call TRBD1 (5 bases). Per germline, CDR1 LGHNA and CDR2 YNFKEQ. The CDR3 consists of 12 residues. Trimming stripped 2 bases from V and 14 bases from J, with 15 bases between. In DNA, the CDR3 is TGTGCCAGCAGCCAAAGCGAGGGGCGCCGATTCTTT. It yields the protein CASSQSEGRRFF.

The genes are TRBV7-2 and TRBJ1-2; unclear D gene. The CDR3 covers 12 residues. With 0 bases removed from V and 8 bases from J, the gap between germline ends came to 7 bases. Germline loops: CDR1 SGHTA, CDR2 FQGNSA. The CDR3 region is CASSLAGKGYTF. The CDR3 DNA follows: TGTGCCAGCAGCTTAGCAGGAAAGGGCTACACCTTC.

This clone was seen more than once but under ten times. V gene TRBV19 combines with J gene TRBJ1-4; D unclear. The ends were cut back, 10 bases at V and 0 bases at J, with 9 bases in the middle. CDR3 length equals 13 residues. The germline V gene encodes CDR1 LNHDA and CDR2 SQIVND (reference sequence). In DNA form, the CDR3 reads TGTGCCACTTCGGCGGCAACTAATGAAAAACTGTTTTTT. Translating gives CATSAATNEKLFF.

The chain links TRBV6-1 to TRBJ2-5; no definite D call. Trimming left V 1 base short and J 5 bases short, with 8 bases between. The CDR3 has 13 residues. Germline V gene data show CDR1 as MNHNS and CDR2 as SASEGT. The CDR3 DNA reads TGTGCCAGCAGTGAAGAACCTGGTGAGACCCAGTACTTC. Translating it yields CASSEEPGETQYF.

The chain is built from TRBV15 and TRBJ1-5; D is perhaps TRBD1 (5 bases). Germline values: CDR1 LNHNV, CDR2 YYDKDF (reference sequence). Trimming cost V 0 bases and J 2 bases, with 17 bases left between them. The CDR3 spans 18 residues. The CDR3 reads CATSREGGGARGNQPQHF. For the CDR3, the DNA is TGTGCCACCAGCAGAGAGGGAGGAGGGGCGCGGGGCAATCAGCCCCAGCATTTT.

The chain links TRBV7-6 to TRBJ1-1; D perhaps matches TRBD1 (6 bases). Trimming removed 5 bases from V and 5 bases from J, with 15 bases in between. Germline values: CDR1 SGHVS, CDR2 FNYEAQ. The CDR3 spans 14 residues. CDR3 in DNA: TGTGCCAGCAGCGCCTCTGGGGGGCTAACTGAAGCTTTCTTT. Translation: CASSASGGLTEAFF. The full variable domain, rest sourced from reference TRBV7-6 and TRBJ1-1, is GAGVSQSPRYKVTKRGQDVALRCDPISGHVSLYWYRQALGQGPEFLTYFNYEAQQDKSGLPNDRFSAERPEGSISTLTIQRTEQRDSAMYRCASSASGGLTEAFFGQGTRLTVV.

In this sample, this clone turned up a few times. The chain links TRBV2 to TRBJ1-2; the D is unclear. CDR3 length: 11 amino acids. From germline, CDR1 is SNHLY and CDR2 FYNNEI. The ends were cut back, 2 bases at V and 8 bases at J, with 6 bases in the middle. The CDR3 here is CASSEPGGYTF. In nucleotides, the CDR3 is TGTGCCAGCAGTGAACCCGGGGGCTACACCTTC.

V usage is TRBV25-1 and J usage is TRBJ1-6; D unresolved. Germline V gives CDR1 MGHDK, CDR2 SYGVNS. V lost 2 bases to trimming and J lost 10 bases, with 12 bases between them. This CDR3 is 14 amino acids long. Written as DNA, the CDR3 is TGTGCCAGCAGTGAAGTCGGGGTCCGATCACCCCTCCACTTT. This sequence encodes CASSEVGVRSPLHF.